This entry is about one TCR beta chain. Its antigen specificity is not known. No much larger clone is present one base from it, and per-base qualities are unavailable. Per the publication, the time point label means: baseline before first vaccination. The vaccinee samples were drawn from two UK trials, COV001 and COV002, one of which was a single-blind randomized controlled phase 2/3 trial testing AZD1222 (ChAdOx1 nCoV-19) in healthy adults. Trial participant PBMC samples were collected at day 0 and day 28 after the second dose for TCRbeta chain sequencing. This sample is part of a study of T cell responses to AZD1222 COVID-19 vaccine (dated by TCRdb to the early 2020s). Some background on the complete study: AZD1222 recipients whose second dose came at about 4 weeks and those whose second dose came at about 12 weeks were combined into one group, since spike-specific TCR depth and breadth did not differ between the two schedules. TCR sequencing was performed for approximately 240 trial participants, of whom around 200 were given two doses of AZD1222 and around 25 were given two doses of MenACWY control vaccine. Enrollment into the trials was organized by age into subgroups of 18-55, 56-69 and 70-plus years, and those subgroups contained about 160, 30 and 59 TCR-sequenced participants, respectively.

Here is what the overall study found, with its caveats: Participants were mostly white British and included more females than males, and it was suggested by the authors that clonal diversity may have been underestimated. Only a handful of AZD1222 recipients were SARS-CoV-2 seropositive at baseline, limiting conclusions about previously exposed vaccinees. A significant rise in spike-specific TCR breadth and depth was observed after two AZD1222 doses relative to day 0 and relative to MenACWY recipients. The 56-69-year group was small, and its depth increase did not reach significance, likely because of low power. The vaccine-associated CD4 TCRs covered the entire spike protein, and the dominant responses fell in regions 160-218 and 743-854. Because no day 14 peak-response samples were available, the repertoires could be characterized only after the peak T cell response. Nearly half of unique spike-specific TCRs reportedly recognized epitopes outside regions mutated in the B.1.351 and B.1.1.7 variants.

The CDR3 regions of human TCRbeta chains were subjected to immunosequencing. The study's processing was this. TCRs in the repertoires were matched against a reference library of SARS-CoV-2-specific TCRs that had been generated with the MIRA antigen-specificity platform. Breadth meant the fraction of unique TCRs that were SARS-CoV-2-associated, whereas depth meant the fraction of total T cells that were SARS-CoV-2-associated. Using the MIRA data, each spike-specific TCR was assigned both to the spike region to which the TCR was reactive and to a CD4 or CD8 class. Log10-transformed breadth and depth values were compared by one-way ANOVA with Sidak's multiple comparisons tests. TCRdb holds this immuneACCESS table with in-frame rearrangements only. Some clones are missing; in checked studies, unresolved V genes explain under half, and the rest has no known cause. V and J calls plus clone size are reproduced from that table; the DNA served to infer D and trimming. Across this sample there are more than 140,000 clones, with about 90% seen only once. The top ten clones comprise under 3.5% of the sample.

Including the terminal cysteine and phenylalanine, the CDR3 comprises 15 residues. Only CDR3 DNA remains: 45 bases, in frame from the first base. V is shortened by 0 bases, J by 8 bases, and the region joining them spans 14 bases. CDR1 SGDLS and CDR2 YYNGEE are derived from the germline V gene. The material sequenced was peripheral blood, taken on day 0 of AZD1222 vaccination. The rearrangement joined TRBV9 to TRBJ1-4; the D gene is unclear. The sequence was obtained from an adult in good health. The bases are TGTGCCAGCAGCGTAGATCCTATTCTGAGGGAAAAACTGTTTTTT. Translated, it reads CASSVDPILREKLFF.